These T cell receptor beta chains were read from a single sample in a study of graft-versus-host responses after intestinal transplantation. Only in-frame clones appear in the TCRdb table, and some are missing; sequencing was by immunoSEQ multiplex PCR. This sample yields about 97,000 clones, of which 80% to 95% are seen a single time; about 15% belongs to the top ten. Source: PBMCs, taken 450 to 480 days after intestinal transplant. The source is a human patient who received an intestinal transplant, so some T cells may come from the graft donor. CDR3s include the opening cysteine and the closing phenylalanine or tryptophan. The order of the fields is V gene, D gene, CDR3 protein. D genes are given only for firm matches.

v_gene: TRBV6-1
d_gene: .
CDR3aa: CASSEVFGYNSPLHF

v_gene: TRBV2
d_gene: TRBD1
CDR3aa: CASRRTGAVNEQFF

v_gene: TRBV18
d_gene: .
CDR3aa: CASSLTDTQYF

v_gene: TRBV4-2
d_gene: .
CDR3aa: CASSQVGGGTGNTIYF

v_gene: TRBV6-1
d_gene: .
CDR3aa: CASSGGVGRANEKLFF

v_gene: TRBV4-1
d_gene: .
CDR3aa: CASSQVTNEQFF

v_gene: TRBV9
d_gene: .
CDR3aa: CASSVSGEFYGYTF

v_gene: TRBV6-5
d_gene: TRBD1
CDR3aa: CASSWGDRGNSPLHF

v_gene: TRBV11-2
d_gene: .
CDR3aa: CASSLADYEQYF

v_gene: TRBV7-3
d_gene: TRBD2
CDR3aa: CASSLSGGAAYEQYF

v_gene: TRBV7-7
d_gene: TRBD2
CDR3aa: CASSPGLAGTRETQYF

v_gene: TRBV5-4
d_gene: TRBD1
CDR3aa: CASSFGTGAGNTIYF

v_gene: TRBV2
d_gene: TRBD1
CDR3aa: CASRTDRGETQYF

v_gene: TRBV9
d_gene: .
CDR3aa: CASSPRTVLNTEAFF

v_gene: TRBV6-5
d_gene: .
CDR3aa: CASSYSPYMNTEAFF

v_gene: TRBV5-1
d_gene: TRBD2
CDR3aa: CASGAGLAGESTDTQYF

v_gene: TRBV5-6
d_gene: .
CDR3aa: CASSWTGRGFYEQYF

v_gene: TRBV11-1
d_gene: TRBD1
CDR3aa: CASTQGAVFGETQYF

v_gene: TRBV29-1
d_gene: .
CDR3aa: CSGETGNTIYF

v_gene: TRBV28
d_gene: TRBD1
CDR3aa: CASSRDRGRYEQYF

v_gene: TRBV4-1
d_gene: .
CDR3aa: CASSQDRGSSNQPQHF

v_gene: TRBV12-5
d_gene: TRBD2
CDR3aa: CASGLPLAGSYNEQFF

v_gene: TRBV18
d_gene: TRBD2
CDR3aa: CASSPLPWASGGRNIQYF

v_gene: TRBV18
d_gene: TRBD1
CDR3aa: CASSTEETGDGYTF

v_gene: TRBV7-4
d_gene: TRBD1
CDR3aa: CASSAPRDRGEPQHF

v_gene: TRBV5-1
d_gene: TRBD1
CDR3aa: CASTPQGWNEQYF

v_gene: TRBV9
d_gene: .
CDR3aa: CASSEYWAPAYGYTF

v_gene: TRBV19
d_gene: .
CDR3aa: CASIAGAGNEQFF

v_gene: TRBV4-1
d_gene: .
CDR3aa: CASSQVVWGNSPLHF

v_gene: TRBV9
d_gene: .
CDR3aa: CASSGTGVGTEAFF

v_gene: TRBV10-3
d_gene: .
CDR3aa: CAISAGYEQYF

v_gene: TRBV5-1
d_gene: .
CDR3aa: CASSLNGDQPQHF